This entry is about one T cell receptor (beta chain). The target antigen is unknown. The time point was: cycle 4 day 1 (C4D1), after more than 5 weeks of nivolumab. Every one of the patients relapsed after autologous stem cell transplantation (brentuximab vedotin exposure was variable). Thawed PBMCs underwent magnetic negative selection to yield purified CD4+ T cells. This sample was taken from a study of PD-1 blockade in classical Hodgkin lymphoma. Findings and caveats of the study: TCR diversity in CD4+, not CD8+, cells rose significantly by C4D1.

Libraries were prepared by immunoSEQ multiplex PCR; TCRdb keeps only in-frame clonotypes and omits some of them. The repertoire holds 15,000 to 20,000 clones, with 70% as singletons. V shed 5 bases and J shed 5 bases, with 18 bases lying between them. The germline V gene encodes CDR1 SEHNR and CDR2 FQNEAQ (reference sequence). This CDR3 is 15 amino acids long. The chain has TRBV7-9 and TRBJ1-1, with D unclear. The sequences come from CD4+ T cells from blood, collected before the fourth cycle of nivolumab. This TCR was recovered from a human donor with classical Hodgkin lymphoma. For the CDR3, the DNA is TGTGCCAGCAGCCCCGGAGGTCCCCGAGGGACTGAAGCTTTCTTT. As protein: CASSPGGPRGTEAFF.